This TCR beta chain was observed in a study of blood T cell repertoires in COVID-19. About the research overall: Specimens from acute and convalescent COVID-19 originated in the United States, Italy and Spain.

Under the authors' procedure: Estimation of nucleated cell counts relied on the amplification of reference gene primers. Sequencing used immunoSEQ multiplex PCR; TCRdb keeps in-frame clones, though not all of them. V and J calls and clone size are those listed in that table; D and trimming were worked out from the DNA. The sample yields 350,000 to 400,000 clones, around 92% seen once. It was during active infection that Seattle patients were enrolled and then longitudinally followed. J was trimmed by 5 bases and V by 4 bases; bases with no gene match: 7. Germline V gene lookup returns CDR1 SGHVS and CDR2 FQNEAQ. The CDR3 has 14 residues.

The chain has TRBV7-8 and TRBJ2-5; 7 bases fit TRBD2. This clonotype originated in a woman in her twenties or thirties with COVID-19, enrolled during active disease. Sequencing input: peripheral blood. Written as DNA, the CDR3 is TGTGCCAGCAGCTCCCGGCGGGGAGGGGAGACCCAGTACTTC. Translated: CASSSRRGGETQYF.